A selection of T cell receptor beta chains follows, all from one sample in a study of T cell responses to AZD1222 COVID-19 vaccine. Repertoires were generated with immunoSEQ multiplex PCR, while TCRdb's copy carries only in-frame clones and drops some. The data hold about 120,000 clones, with roughly 91% observed a single time. Material: peripheral blood, obtained on day 0 of MenACWY control vaccination. These receptors all come from an adult in good health. Each CDR3 is given with its conserved first and last residue. A D gene is named only where the DNA matches it firmly. A row's size may be missing; if present it is once, few, many or a size class.

TRBJ2-7	TRBD2	16	TRBV3-1/TRBV3-2	-	TGTGCCAGCAGCCAAGTTCTGACTAGCTCTTCCTACGAGCAGTACTTC	CASSQVLTSSSYEQYF
TRBJ2-5	-	12	TRBV24-1	-	TGTGCCACCAGTGGGCAGGGAATGACCCAGTACTTC	CATSGQGMTQYF
TRBJ2-6	-	13	TRBV11-2	-	TGTGCCAGCCGGGGCATTGGGGCCAACGTCCTGACTTTC	CASRGIGANVLTF
TRBJ1-1	TRBD1	15	TRBV18	-	TGTGCCAGCTCACCCGCTGCACAGGGGGGCACTGAAGCTTTCTTT	CASSPAAQGGTEAFF
TRBJ1-4	-	15	TRBV2	-	TGTGCCAGCAGTCGGGGGTTTGCAACTAATGAAAAACTGTTTTTT	CASSRGFATNEKLFF
TRBJ2-2	-	14	TRBV7-9	-	TGTGCCAGCAGCTTTCCCGGGATACCGGGGGAGCTGTTTTTT	CASSFPGIPGELFF
TRBJ1-5	-	15	TRBV7-9	-	TGTGCCAGCAGCTTAGCGGGACATAGCAATCAGCCCCAGCATTTT	CASSLAGHSNQPQHF
TRBJ1-1	TRBD1	14	TRBV4-1	once	TGCGCCAGCAGCCGTGGTCAGGGGGGCACTGAAGCTTTCTTT	CASSRGQGGTEAFF
TRBJ1-5	-	14	TRBV6-1	-	TGTGCCAGCAGTGAAGAAAGCGGGGATCAGCCCCAGCATTTT	CASSEESGDQPQHF
TRBJ1-1	-	11	TRBV6-1	once	TGTGCCAGCAGTGAGCTGACGGAAGCTTTCTTT	CASSELTEAFF
TRBJ2-7	TRBD2	17	TRBV7-9	-	TGTGCCAGCAGCTTCGCCGGGACTAGCGGGACCGCACACGAGCAGTACTTC	CASSFAGTSGTAHEQYF
TRBJ1-2	TRBD1	14	TRBV7-2	-	TGTGCCAGCAGCAGCTACAGGGGTGGCTATGGCTACACCTTC	CASSSYRGGYGYTF
TRBJ2-1	-	15	TRBV28	-	TGTGCCAGCAGAGCCTACCAGGACTATTCCAATGAGCAGTTCTTC	CASRAYQDYSNEQFF
TRBJ1-4	TRBD1	14	TRBV7-9	-	TGTGCCAGCAGCATCGGACAGGGCGGTGAAAAACTGTTTTTT	CASSIGQGGEKLFF
TRBJ2-6	-	16	TRBV19	-	TGTGCCAGTAGTTACTACGCGGGCTCTGGGGCCAACGTCCTGACTTTC	CASSYYAGSGANVLTF
TRBJ2-6	-	18	TRBV6-6	-	TGTGCCAGCAGTCCCCGCCCGCCCAATACCTCTGGGGCCAACGTCCTGACTTTC	CASSPRPPNTSGANVLTF
TRBJ1-1	TRBD1	15	TRBV5-1	-	TGCGCCAGCAGCCCTTGGACAGGGGGCAACGGTGAAGCTTTCTTT	CASSPWTGGNGEAFF
TRBJ1-2	-	15	TRBV11-2	-	TGTGCCAGCAGCTTAGGAAGGGGAATAAACTATGGCTACACCTTC	CASSLGRGINYGYTF
TRBJ1-5	TRBD1	14	TRBV4-2	few	TGTGCCAGCAGCAGCCGGGACAGGAGCCAGCCCCAGCATTTT	CASSSRDRSQPQHF
TRBJ1-4	-	13	TRBV11-1	once	TGTGCCAGCAGTGTGGGGAGGAATGAAAAACTGTTTTTT	CASSVGRNEKLFF
TRBJ1-2	TRBD1	14	TRBV28	-	TGTGCCACCACAATAGGGACAGCCGGATATGGCTACACCTTC	CATTIGTAGYGYTF
TRBJ1-2	-	15	TRBV7-9	-	TGTGCCAGCAGCTTAAGGACATCCCTAAGCTATGGCTACACCTTC	CASSLRTSLSYGYTF